This T cell receptor (beta chain) stems from a study of graft-versus-host responses after intestinal transplantation. Study observations and caveats: Patients with graft-donor T cell macrochimerism had high graft-versus-host to host-versus-graft clonal ratios in allografts. GvH clones surfaced in recipient marrow, some emerging earlier in ileum or blood.

The CDR3 covers 15 residues. The germline gives CDR1 SGHNT, CDR2 YENEEA. V was cut by 6 bases and J by 1 base, with 12 bases left in between. As for this clone: As yet, its antigen is unknown.

Only in-frame clones appear in the TCRdb table, and some are missing; sequencing was by immunoSEQ multiplex PCR. The profile shows 50,000 to 80,000 clones, 85% to 95% of them singletons. The sample was unstimulated CD8+ T cells sorted from spleen or lymph node cells, taken before transplant. The clonotype comes from a human donor who was the organ donor for an intestinal transplant. This chain links TRBV11-3 with TRBJ2-2, with D possibly TRBD1 on 6 matching bases. CDR3 nucleotides: TGTGCCAGCAGACCCGGGACAAGGAACACCGGGGAGCTGTTTTTT. Translation gives CASRPGTRNTGELFF.